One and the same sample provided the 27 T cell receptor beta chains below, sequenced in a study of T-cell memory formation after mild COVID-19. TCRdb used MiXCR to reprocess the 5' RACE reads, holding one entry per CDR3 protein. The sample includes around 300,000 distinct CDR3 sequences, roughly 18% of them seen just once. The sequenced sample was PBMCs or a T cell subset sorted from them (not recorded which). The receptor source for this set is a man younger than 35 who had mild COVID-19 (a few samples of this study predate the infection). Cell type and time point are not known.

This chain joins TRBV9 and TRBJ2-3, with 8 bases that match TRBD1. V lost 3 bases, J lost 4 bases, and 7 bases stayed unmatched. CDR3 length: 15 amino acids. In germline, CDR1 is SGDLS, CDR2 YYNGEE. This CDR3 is CASSAWTGWADTQYF. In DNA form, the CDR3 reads TGTGCCAGCAGCGCCTGGACAGGGTGGGCAGATACGCAGTATTTT.

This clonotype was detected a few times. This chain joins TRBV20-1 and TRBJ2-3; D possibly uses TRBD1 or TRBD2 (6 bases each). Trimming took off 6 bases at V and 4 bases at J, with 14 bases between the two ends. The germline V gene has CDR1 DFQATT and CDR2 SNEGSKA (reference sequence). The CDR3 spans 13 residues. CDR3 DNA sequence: TGCAGTGCAAACGGGGGCGGGCCAGATACGCAGTATTTT. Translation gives CSANGGGPDTQYF.

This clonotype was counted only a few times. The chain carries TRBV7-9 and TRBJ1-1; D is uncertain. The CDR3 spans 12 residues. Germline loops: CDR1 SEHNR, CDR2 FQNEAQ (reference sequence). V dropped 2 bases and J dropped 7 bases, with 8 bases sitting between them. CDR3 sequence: CASSLLTSEAFF. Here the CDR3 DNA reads TGTGCCAGCAGCTTATTAACCAGTGAAGCTTTCTTT. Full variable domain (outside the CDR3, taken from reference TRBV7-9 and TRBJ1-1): DTGVSQNPRHKITKRGQNVTFRCDPISEHNRLYWYRQTLGQGPEFLTYFQNEAQLEKSRLLSDRFSAERPKGSFSTLEIQRTEQGDSAMYLCASSLLTSEAFFGQGTRLTVV.

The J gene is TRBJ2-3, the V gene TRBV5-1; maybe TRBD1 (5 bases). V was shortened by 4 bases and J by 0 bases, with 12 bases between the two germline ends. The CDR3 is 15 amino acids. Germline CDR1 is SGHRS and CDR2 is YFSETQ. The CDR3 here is CASSTDSPSTDTQYF. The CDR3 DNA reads TGCGCCAGCAGCACCGACAGTCCTAGCACAGATACGCAGTATTTT.

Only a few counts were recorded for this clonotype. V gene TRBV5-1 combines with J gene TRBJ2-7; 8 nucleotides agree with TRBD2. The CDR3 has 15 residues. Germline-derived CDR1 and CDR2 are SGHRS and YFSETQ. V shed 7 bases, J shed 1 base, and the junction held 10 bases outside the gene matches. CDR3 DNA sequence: TGCGCCAGCCGGGGGGGAACGAGTCTTTCCTACGAGCAGTACTTC. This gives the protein CASRGGTSLSYEQYF.

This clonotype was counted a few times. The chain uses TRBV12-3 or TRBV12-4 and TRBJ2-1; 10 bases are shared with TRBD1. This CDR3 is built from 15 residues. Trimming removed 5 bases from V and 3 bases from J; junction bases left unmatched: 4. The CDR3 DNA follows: TGTGCCAGCAGTGAGGGACAGGGGTTCTACAATGAGCAGTTCTTC. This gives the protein CASSEGQGFYNEQFF.

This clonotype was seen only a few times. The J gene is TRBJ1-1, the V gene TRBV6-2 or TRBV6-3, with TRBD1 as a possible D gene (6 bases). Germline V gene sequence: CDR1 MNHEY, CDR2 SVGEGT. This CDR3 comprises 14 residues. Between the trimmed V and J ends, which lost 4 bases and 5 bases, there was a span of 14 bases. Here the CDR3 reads CASSWTVRGTEAFF. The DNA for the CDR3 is TGTGCCAGCAGTTGGACAGTCCGGGGGACTGAAGCTTTCTTT.

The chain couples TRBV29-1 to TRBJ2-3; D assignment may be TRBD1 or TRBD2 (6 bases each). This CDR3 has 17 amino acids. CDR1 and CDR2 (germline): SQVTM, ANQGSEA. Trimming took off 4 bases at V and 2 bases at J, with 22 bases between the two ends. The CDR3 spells CSVAQRGGGLITDTQYF. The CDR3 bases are TGCAGCGTTGCCCAGAGGGGTGGGGGGCTCATCACAGATACGCAGTATTTT.

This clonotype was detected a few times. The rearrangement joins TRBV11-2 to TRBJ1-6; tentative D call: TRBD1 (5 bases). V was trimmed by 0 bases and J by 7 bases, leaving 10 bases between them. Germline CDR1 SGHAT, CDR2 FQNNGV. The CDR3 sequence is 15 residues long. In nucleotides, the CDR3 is TGTGCCAGCAGCTTAGAGTGGGGGGGGAATTCACCCCTCCACTTT. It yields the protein CASSLEWGGNSPLHF.

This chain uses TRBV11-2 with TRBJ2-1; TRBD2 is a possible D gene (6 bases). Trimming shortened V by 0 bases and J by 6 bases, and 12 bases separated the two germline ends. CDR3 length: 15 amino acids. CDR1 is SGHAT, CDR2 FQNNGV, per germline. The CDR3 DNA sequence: TGTGCCAGCAGCTTAGATGCGGGGAATTTCAATGAGCAGTTCTTC. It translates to CASSLDAGNFNEQFF.

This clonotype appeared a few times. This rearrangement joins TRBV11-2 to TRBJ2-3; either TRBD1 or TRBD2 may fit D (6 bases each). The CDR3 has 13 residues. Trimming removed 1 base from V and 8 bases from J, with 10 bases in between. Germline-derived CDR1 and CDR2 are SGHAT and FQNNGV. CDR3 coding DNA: TGTGCCAGCAGCTTAGCGGGGGCCGGTACGCAGTATTTT. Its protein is CASSLAGAGTQYF.

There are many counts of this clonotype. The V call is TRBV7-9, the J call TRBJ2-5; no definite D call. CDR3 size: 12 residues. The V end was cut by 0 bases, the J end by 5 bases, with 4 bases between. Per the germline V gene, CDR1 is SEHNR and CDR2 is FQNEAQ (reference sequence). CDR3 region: CASSLAAETQYF. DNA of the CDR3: TGTGCCAGCAGCTTAGCGGCCGAGACCCAGTACTTC. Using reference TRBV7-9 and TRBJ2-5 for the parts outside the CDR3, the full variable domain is DTGVSQNPRHKITKRGQNVTFRCDPISEHNRLYWYRQTLGQGPEFLTYFQNEAQLEKSRLLSDRFSAERPKGSFSTLEIQRTEQGDSAMYLCASSLAAETQYFGPGTRLLVL.

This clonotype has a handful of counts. The chain's CDR3 is CASSSGLRVDSPLHF. In nucleotides, the CDR3 is TGCGCCAGCAGCTCTGGACTGAGGGTAGATTCACCCCTCCACTTT. The rearrangement joins TRBV5-1 to TRBJ1-6; D is undetermined. Deletions cut 3 bases from V and 8 bases from J, with 15 bases between. Germline V gives CDR1 SGHRS, CDR2 YFSETQ. This CDR3 region has 15 residues.

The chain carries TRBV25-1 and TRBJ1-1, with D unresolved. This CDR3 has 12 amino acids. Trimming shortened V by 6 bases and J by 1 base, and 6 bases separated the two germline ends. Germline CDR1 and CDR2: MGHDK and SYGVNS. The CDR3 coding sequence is TGTGCCAGCAGCCGGAAGAACACTGAAGCTTTCTTT. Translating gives CASSRKNTEAFF.

DNA for the CDR3: TGTGCCAGCAGCTTCCTAGCGGGGGTCTCCTACGAGCAGTACTTC. It translates to CASSFLAGVSYEQYF. The chain carries TRBV7-2 and TRBJ2-7, with 10 bases aligning to TRBD2. The CDR3 consists of 15 residues. From germline, CDR1 is SGHTA and CDR2 FQGNSA. Trimming cost V 3 bases and J 0 bases; bases outside gene matches: 2.

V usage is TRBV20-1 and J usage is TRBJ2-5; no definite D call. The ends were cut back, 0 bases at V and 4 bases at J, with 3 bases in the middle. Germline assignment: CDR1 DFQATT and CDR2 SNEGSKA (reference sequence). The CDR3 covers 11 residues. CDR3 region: CSARERETQYF. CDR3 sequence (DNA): TGCAGTGCTAGAGAGAGAGAGACCCAGTACTTC.

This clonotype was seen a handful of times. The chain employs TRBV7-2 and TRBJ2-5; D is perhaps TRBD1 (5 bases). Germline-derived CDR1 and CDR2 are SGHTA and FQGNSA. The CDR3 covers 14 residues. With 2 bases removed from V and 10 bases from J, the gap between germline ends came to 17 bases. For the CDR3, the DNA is TGTGCCAGCAGCTTATGGGGAAGGGGCCTGGGCCAGTACTTC. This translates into CASSLWGRGLGQYF.

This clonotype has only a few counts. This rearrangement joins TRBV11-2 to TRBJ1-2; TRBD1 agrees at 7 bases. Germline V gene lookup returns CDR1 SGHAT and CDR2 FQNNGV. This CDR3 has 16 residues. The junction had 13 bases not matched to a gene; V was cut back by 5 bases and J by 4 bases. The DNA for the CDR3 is TGTGCCAGCAGCCGCATCGACAGGGCAGTCGGCTATGGCTACACCTTC. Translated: CASSRIDRAVGYGYTF.

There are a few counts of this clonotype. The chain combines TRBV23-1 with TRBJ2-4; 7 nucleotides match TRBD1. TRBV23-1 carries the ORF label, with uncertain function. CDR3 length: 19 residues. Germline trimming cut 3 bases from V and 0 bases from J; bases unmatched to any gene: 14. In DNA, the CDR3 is TGCGCCAGCAGTCACGAAATCACCGGGACAGTCCTAGCCAAAAACATTCAGTACTTC. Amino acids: CASSHEITGTVLAKNIQYF.

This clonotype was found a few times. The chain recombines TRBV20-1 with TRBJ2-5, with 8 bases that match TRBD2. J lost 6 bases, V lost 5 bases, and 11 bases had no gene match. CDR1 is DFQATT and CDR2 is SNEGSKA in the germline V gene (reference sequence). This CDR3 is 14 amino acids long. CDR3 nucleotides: TGCAGTGCTTTACCGGGACTAGGTATAAAGACCCAGTACTTC. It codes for CSALPGLGIKTQYF.

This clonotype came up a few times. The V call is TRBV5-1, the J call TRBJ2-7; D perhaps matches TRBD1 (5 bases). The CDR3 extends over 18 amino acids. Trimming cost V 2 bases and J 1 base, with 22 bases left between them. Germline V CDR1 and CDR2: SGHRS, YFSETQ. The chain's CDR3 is CASSFGPSLIGVSYEQYF. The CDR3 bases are TGCGCCAGCAGCTTTGGACCGTCGCTGATAGGGGTATCCTACGAGCAGTACTTC. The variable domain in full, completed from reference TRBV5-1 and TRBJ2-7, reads KAGVTQTPRYLIKTRGQQVTLSCSPISGHRSVSWYQQTPGQGLQFLFEYFSETQRNKGNFPGRFSGRQFSNSRSEMNVSTLELGDSALYLCASSFGPSLIGVSYEQYFGPGTRLTVT.

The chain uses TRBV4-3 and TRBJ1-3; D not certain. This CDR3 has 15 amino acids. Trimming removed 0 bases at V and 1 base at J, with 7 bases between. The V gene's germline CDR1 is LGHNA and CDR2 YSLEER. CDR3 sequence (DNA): TGCGCCAGCAGCCAAGATAGGATATCTGGAAACACCATATATTTT. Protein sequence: CASSQDRISGNTIYF.

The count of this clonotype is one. Written as DNA, the CDR3 is TGTGCCAGCAGCCAAGAATTTCGGGACGAGTCACCCCTCCACTTT. This translates into CASSQEFRDESPLHF. The rearrangement links TRBV4-2 to TRBJ1-6; weak D call: TRBD1 (5 bases). The V end was cut by 0 bases, the J end by 10 bases, with 13 bases between. The V gene's germline CDR1 is LGHNA and CDR2 YNFKEQ. The CDR3 is made up of 15 amino acids.

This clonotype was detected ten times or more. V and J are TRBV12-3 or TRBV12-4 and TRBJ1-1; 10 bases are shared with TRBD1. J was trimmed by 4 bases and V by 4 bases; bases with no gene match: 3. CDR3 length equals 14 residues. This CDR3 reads CASSWGQGLTEAFF. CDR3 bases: TGTGCCAGCAGTTGGGGACAGGGGCTCACTGAAGCTTTCTTT.

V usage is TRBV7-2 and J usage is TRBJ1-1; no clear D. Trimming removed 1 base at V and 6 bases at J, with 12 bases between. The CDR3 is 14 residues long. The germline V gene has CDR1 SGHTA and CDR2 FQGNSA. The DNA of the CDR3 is TGTGCCAGCAGCTTAGAGGCCCTAAGCGCTGAAGCTTTCTTT. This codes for CASSLEALSAEAFF.

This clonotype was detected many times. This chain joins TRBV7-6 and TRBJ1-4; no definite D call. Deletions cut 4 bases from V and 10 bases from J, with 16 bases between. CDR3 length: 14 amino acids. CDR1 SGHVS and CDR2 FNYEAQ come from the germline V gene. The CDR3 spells CASSSTHIGGKLFF. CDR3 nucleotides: TGTGCCAGCAGCTCAACCCATATAGGAGGAAAACTGTTTTTT.

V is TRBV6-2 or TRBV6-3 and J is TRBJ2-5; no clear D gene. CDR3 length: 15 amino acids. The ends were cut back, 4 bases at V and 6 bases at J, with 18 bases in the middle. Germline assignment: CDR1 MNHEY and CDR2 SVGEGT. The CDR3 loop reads CASSSAPKGAKTQYF. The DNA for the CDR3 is TGTGCCAGCAGTTCAGCCCCTAAGGGCGCGAAGACCCAGTACTTC.